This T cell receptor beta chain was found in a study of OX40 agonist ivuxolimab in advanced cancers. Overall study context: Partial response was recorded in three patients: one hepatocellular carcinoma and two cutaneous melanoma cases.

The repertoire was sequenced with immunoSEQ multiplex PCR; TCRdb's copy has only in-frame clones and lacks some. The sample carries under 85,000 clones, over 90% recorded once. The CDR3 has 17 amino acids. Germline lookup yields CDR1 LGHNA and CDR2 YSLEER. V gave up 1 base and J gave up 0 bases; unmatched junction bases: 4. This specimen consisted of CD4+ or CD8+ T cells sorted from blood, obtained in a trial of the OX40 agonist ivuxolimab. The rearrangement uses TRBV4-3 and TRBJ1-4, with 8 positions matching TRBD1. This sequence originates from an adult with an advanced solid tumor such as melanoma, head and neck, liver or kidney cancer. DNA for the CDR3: TGCGCCAGCAGCCAAGGTGACAGGGGTGCAACTAATGAAAAACTGTTTTTT. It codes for CASSQGDRGATNEKLFF.